Included here is one TCR beta chain sequence, with context. The sample comes from a study of early T cells in non-severe SARS-CoV-2 infection. CDR1 and CDR2 (germline): SGHRS, YFSETQ. The CDR3 is 16 residues long. After removal of 4 bases from V and 0 bases from J, the junction contained 6 bases not matched to a gene. Each CDR3 protein is one row after TCRdb ran MiXCR on the 5' RACE reads. The sample lists roughly 61,000 distinct CDR3 sequences; roughly 9.7% were seen once. The genes are TRBV5-1 and TRBJ2-1, with 8 nucleotides matching TRBD1. This TCR came from an adult who was a healthcare worker with PCR-confirmed SARS-CoV-2 infection or an uninfected control (not recorded which). Sequenced: whole blood. CDR3 DNA sequence: TGCGCCAGCAGCCCCCGACAGGGGAGCTCCTACAATGAGCAGTTCTTC. Protein sequence: CASSPRQGSSYNEQFF. Complete variable domain (other parts from reference TRBV5-1 and TRBJ2-1): KAGVTQTPRYLIKTRGQQVTLSCSPISGHRSVSWYQQTPGQGLQFLFEYFSETQRNKGNFPGRFSGRQFSNSRSEMNVSTLELGDSALYLCASSPRQGSSYNEQFFGPGTRLTVL.